These 14 T cell receptor beta chains originate from one sample sequenced in a study of blood T cell repertoires in COVID-19. Only in-frame clones appear in the TCRdb table, and some are missing; sequencing was by immunoSEQ multiplex PCR. The table includes some 73,000 clones, approximately 86% detected once. The sequencing input was peripheral blood. Receptors were obtained from a man aged 80 or over with COVID-19, enrolled during active disease.

This chain links TRBV18 with TRBJ1-1; D is perhaps TRBD1 (6 bases). The CDR3 runs to 14 residues. V was pared by 6 bases and J by 9 bases, with 20 bases between. In germline, CDR1 is KGHSH, CDR2 LQKENI. The CDR3 is CASSPDRSGTQAFF. Here the CDR3 DNA reads TGTGCCAGCTCGCCCGACAGGTCGGGAACCCAAGCTTTCTTT.

V usage is TRBV5-6 and J usage is TRBJ1-2, with D possibly matching TRBD1 (5 bases). Germline values: CDR1 SGHDT, CDR2 YYEEEE. CDR3 length: 14 residues. Trimming left V 4 bases short and J 4 bases short, with 14 bases between. This CDR3 is CASSLLQGVYGYTF. For the CDR3, the DNA is TGTGCCAGCAGCCTGTTGCAGGGTGTCTATGGCTACACCTTC.

The rearrangement links TRBV2 to TRBJ1-3; D is perhaps TRBD1 (5 bases). Germline CDR1 SNHLY, CDR2 FYNNEI. The CDR3 runs 15 residues. The V and J ends lost 8 bases and 0 bases respectively, with 14 bases between them. Here the CDR3 DNA reads TGTGCCAGCTCCAAGGGGTCCTTCTCTGGAAACACCATATATTTT. Amino acid sequence: CASSKGSFSGNTIYF.

The chain recombines TRBV6-6 with TRBJ1-4; D not certain. Germline V gives CDR1 MNHNY, CDR2 SVGAGI (reference sequence). CDR3 size: 13 residues. V dropped 9 bases and J dropped 8 bases, with 16 bases sitting between them. The CDR3 region is CASSGLRGEKLFF. In DNA, the CDR3 is TGTGCCAGTTCCGGGCTGAGAGGGGAAAAACTGTTTTTT.

There are a few counts of this clone. V gene TRBV19 combines with J gene TRBJ2-4; D ambiguous. This CDR3 spans 14 amino acids. Germline V lookup: CDR1 LNHDA, CDR2 SQIVND (reference sequence). Deletions cut 1 base from V and 1 base from J, with 5 bases between. DNA of the CDR3: TGTGCCAGTAGTATAGCCTCGGCCAAAAACATTCAGTACTTC. Protein: CASSIASAKNIQYF.

This rearrangement joins TRBV5-1 to TRBJ1-1; a weak D match, TRBD1 (5 bases). The CDR3 totals 17 residues. V gave up 0 bases and J gave up 8 bases, with 23 bases separating them. Germline V gene lookup returns CDR1 SGHRS and CDR2 YFSETQ. The CDR3: CASSLADSNPARLEAFF. CDR3 coding DNA: TGCGCCAGCAGCTTGGCCGACAGTAACCCTGCCCGGCTGGAAGCTTTCTTT.

The chain joins TRBV10-3 to TRBJ2-3; the D gene is possibly TRBD1 (6 bases). CDR1 is ENHRY and CDR2 is SYGVKD in the germline V gene. Between the trimmed V and J ends, which lost 0 bases and 6 bases, there was a span of 10 bases. The CDR3 contains 14 residues. The CDR3 protein is CAISESGTTDTQYF. The CDR3 DNA reads as TGTGCCATCAGTGAGTCCGGGACAACCGATACGCAGTATTTT.

CDR3 loop: CATEGQASNQPQHF. CDR3 DNA sequence: TGTGCCACCGAGGGACAGGCTTCCAATCAGCCCCAGCATTTT. The rearrangement links TRBV10-3 to TRBJ1-5, with 8 bases fitting TRBD1. With V trimmed by 10 bases and J by 3 bases, 8 bases remained unmatched. This CDR3 has 14 amino acids. CDR1 and CDR2 from the germline V gene are ENHRY and SYGVKD.

V is TRBV9 and J is TRBJ2-3; 7 bases align to TRBD1. Unmatched junction bases numbered 8, after V lost 4 bases and J lost 3 bases. This CDR3 contains 15 residues. Per germline, CDR1 SGDLS and CDR2 YYNGEE. DNA for the CDR3: TGTGCCAGCAGCTCCCGACAGGGAAGGACAGATACGCAGTATTTT. Its translation is CASSSRQGRTDTQYF. Variable domain in full (rest from reference TRBV9 and TRBJ2-3): DSGVTQTPKHLITATGQRVTLRCSPRSGDLSVYWYQQSLDQGLQFLIQYYNGEERAKGNILERFSAQQFPDLHSELNLSSLELGDSALYFCASSSRQGRTDTQYFGPGTRLTVL.

This clone has just a few counts. The chain recombines TRBV2 with TRBJ1-6, with 7 bases lining up with TRBD1. V lost 6 bases and J lost 5; bases outside the gene matches: 4. The germline CDR1 and CDR2 sequences are SNHLY and FYNNEI. This CDR3 is built from 14 residues. CDR3 residues: CASSRDRDNSPLHF. The DNA for the CDR3 is TGTGCCAGCAGCAGAGACAGGGATAATTCACCCCTCCACTTT.

This clone showed up just once. This chain connects TRBV19 to TRBJ1-5; D is unresolved. Germline-derived CDR1 and CDR2 are LNHDA and SQIVND (reference sequence). Between the trimmed V and J ends, which lost 3 bases and 1 base, there was a span of 10 bases. The CDR3 covers 15 residues. Here the CDR3 reads CASSIFRSSNQPQHF. DNA for the CDR3: TGTGCCAGTAGTATCTTCCGGTCCAGCAATCAGCCCCAGCATTTT.

The V and J genes are TRBV6-5 and TRBJ1-1; D uncertain. Germline CDR1 and CDR2: MNHEY and SVGAGI. The CDR3 spans 13 residues. The ends were cut back, 4 bases at V and 1 base at J, with 7 bases in the middle. The CDR3 region is CASSFNRNTEAFF. CDR3 DNA sequence: TGTGCCAGCAGTTTCAACAGGAACACTGAAGCTTTCTTT.

This clone was observed once. The DNA of the CDR3 is TGTGCCAGCAGGCCCATCTGGAGGGAAGAGGGAGAAAAACTGTTTTTT. Its protein product is CASRPIWREEGEKLFF. The rearrangement joins TRBV27 to TRBJ1-4; unclear D gene. There are 16 residues in the CDR3. With 6 bases removed from V and 8 bases from J, the gap between germline ends came to 22 bases. The germline gives CDR1 MNHEY, CDR2 SMNVEV (reference sequence).

The genes are TRBV19 and TRBJ1-4; D may be TRBD1 (5 bases). CDR1 and CDR2 (germline): LNHDA, SQIVND (reference sequence). CDR3 length equals 15 residues. V was trimmed by 1 base and J by 4 bases, leaving 10 bases between them. The CDR3 bases are TGTGCCAGTAGTATAGGCGGGACCTATAATGAAAAACTGTTTTTT. Translation gives CASSIGGTYNEKLFF.